The rows below give T cell receptor beta chains drawn from one sample of a study of shared clonotypes between healthy human individuals. The assay was immunoSEQ multiplex PCR, and TCRdb's table has in-frame clones only and misses some. The top ten clones hold 0.39% of a sample with 2 million to 2.5 million clones, approximately 95% of them seen once. Sequenced sample: naive CD4+ T cells from PBMCs. The origin of the receptors is a man younger than 30 in good health. Some clones in this sample may be carry-over from other donors' samples. Both conserved end residues are part of each CDR3. The order of the fields is J gene, clone size, V gene, D gene, CDR3 DNA, CDR3 protein. D genes are given only for firm matches. The listing skips clone size in some rows; elsewhere it reads once, few, many or a size class.

J: TRBJ1-2
size: -
V: TRBV28
D: -
DNA: TGTGCCAGCAGTTTGTATCCGGACTATGGCTACACCTTC
CDR3: CASSLYPDYGYTF

J: TRBJ2-2
size: once
V: TRBV7-3
D: -
DNA: TGTGCCAGCAGCTTAATGGTCACCGGGGAGCTGTTTTTT
CDR3: CASSLMVTGELFF

J: TRBJ1-1
size: once
V: TRBV18
D: -
DNA: TGTGCCAGCTCACCAGGTGGGGATCCGACCACTGAAGCTTTCTTT
CDR3: CASSPGGDPTTEAFF

J: TRBJ1-5
size: -
V: TRBV27
D: TRBD1
DNA: TGTGCCAGCAGACAAGGGACAGATGATAATCAGCCCCAGCATTTT
CDR3: CASRQGTDDNQPQHF

J: TRBJ1-4
size: -
V: TRBV27
D: -
DNA: TGTGCCAGCAGTTTTAGCAGGGGTGGGGAAAAACTGTTTTTT
CDR3: CASSFSRGGEKLFF

J: TRBJ1-5
size: -
V: TRBV6-1
D: -
DNA: TGTGCCAGCAGTGAAATCCAGCCCCAGCATTTT
CDR3: CASSEIQPQHF

J: TRBJ1-1
size: -
V: TRBV15
D: TRBD1
DNA: TGTGCCACCAGCAGAGATATTGGACAGGCTGAAGCTTTCTTT
CDR3: CATSRDIGQAEAFF

J: TRBJ2-1
size: -
V: TRBV30
D: -
DNA: TGTGCCTGGGGGGGGTTCTACTACAATGAGCAGTTCTTC
CDR3: CAWGGFYYNEQFF

J: TRBJ2-2
size: -
V: TRBV28
D: TRBD1
DNA: TGTGCCAGCAGTTTATTGGGACAGGGGTACACCGGGGAGCTGTTTTTT
CDR3: CASSLLGQGYTGELFF

J: TRBJ2-7
size: -
V: TRBV7-8
D: -
DNA: TGTGCCAGCAGCCCCCACAGGGTTCCCTACGAGCAGTACTTC
CDR3: CASSPHRVPYEQYF

J: TRBJ1-3
size: -
V: TRBV6-5
D: TRBD1
DNA: TGTGCCAGCAGTCCCGGGACAGGGAGCGGAAACACCATATATTTT
CDR3: CASSPGTGSGNTIYF

J: TRBJ2-1
size: -
V: TRBV19
D: TRBD2
DNA: TGTGCCAGTAGTATAGCCCCTAGCGGGAGTGAGCAGTTCTTC
CDR3: CASSIAPSGSEQFF

J: TRBJ1-1
size: -
V: TRBV28
D: -
DNA: TGTGCCAGCAGTTCCCATTACAGGAACACTGAAGCTTTCTTT
CDR3: CASSSHYRNTEAFF

J: TRBJ2-4
size: -
V: TRBV27
D: TRBD1
DNA: TGTGCCAGCAGTTTGCCCCGTCAGGGGGCACTAGCCAAAAACATTCAGTACTTC
CDR3: CASSLPRQGALAKNIQYF

J: TRBJ2-2
size: -
V: TRBV7-6
D: TRBD2
DNA: TGTGCCAGCAGCCTACTAGCGGGAGGGTCGGGGGAGCTGTTTTTT
CDR3: CASSLLAGGSGELFF

J: TRBJ1-4
size: -
V: TRBV11-2
D: -
DNA: TGTGCCAGCAGCTTAGTGGGGTTCGGGGAAAAACTGTTTTTT
CDR3: CASSLVGFGEKLFF

J: TRBJ2-7
size: -
V: TRBV5-6
D: -
DNA: TGTGCCAGCAGCTTGGATGCCGGGTCGGCGGTCGAGCAGTACTTC
CDR3: CASSLDAGSAVEQYF

J: TRBJ2-6
size: once
V: TRBV29-1
D: -
DNA: TGCAGCGTTGTCGGGGGCGGCGGGGCCAACGTCCTGACTTTC
CDR3: CSVVGGGGANVLTF

J: TRBJ2-7
size: -
V: TRBV28
D: -
DNA: TGTGCCAGCAGTTCCTCCGGCGCTATTGACGAGCAGTACTTC
CDR3: CASSSSGAIDEQYF

J: TRBJ2-4
size: -
V: TRBV4-2
D: -
DNA: TGTGCCAGCAGCCAAGATTTAGGCGAAAGGGTTCAATACTTC
CDR3: CASSQDLGERVQYF

J: TRBJ1-3
size: -
V: TRBV27
D: -
DNA: TGTGCCAGCAGCCCCCTAGCGGTGAATGGAAACACCATATATTTT
CDR3: CASSPLAVNGNTIYF

J: TRBJ1-2
size: -
V: TRBV28
D: -
DNA: TGTGCCAGCAGGCCCCCGAAGACCTATGGCTACACCTTC
CDR3: CASRPPKTYGYTF

J: TRBJ1-4
size: -
V: TRBV28
D: TRBD1
DNA: TGTGCCAGCAACCAAAGGGTTTCGGCAGGGGGCTGGACTAATGAAAAACTGTTTTTT
CDR3: CASNQRVSAGGWTNEKLFF

J: TRBJ1-2
size: -
V: TRBV5-4
D: -
DNA: TGTGCCAGCAGCTTGGCCCCAGAAAGCTATGGCTACACCTTC
CDR3: CASSLAPESYGYTF

J: TRBJ2-7
size: -
V: TRBV28
D: TRBD2
DNA: TGTGCCAGCAGTACAGGGACTAGTACTCGCCGCGAGCAGTACTTC
CDR3: CASSTGTSTRREQYF

J: TRBJ2-1
size: -
V: TRBV11-2
D: TRBD2
DNA: TGTGCCACAGCCAGATGGCGGGAGGGCCTTGGTGAGCAGTTCTTC
CDR3: CATARWREGLGEQFF

J: TRBJ2-5
size: -
V: TRBV15
D: -
DNA: TGTGCCACCAGCAGAGACGGAGGTTTAGAGACCCAGTACTTC
CDR3: CATSRDGGLETQYF

J: TRBJ2-5
size: -
V: TRBV6-1
D: -
DNA: TGTGCCAGCAGGGGGACCTCGAAGGCAGAGACCCAGTACTTC
CDR3: CASRGTSKAETQYF

J: TRBJ2-2
size: -
V: TRBV7-2
D: TRBD2
DNA: TGTGCCAGCAGCTTATTCTCCCTTGCGGGAGTCGACACCGGGGAGCTGTTTTTT
CDR3: CASSLFSLAGVDTGELFF

J: TRBJ2-5
size: -
V: TRBV5-1
D: -
DNA: TGCGCCAGCAGGCGACAGGACCAAGAGACCCAGTACTTC
CDR3: CASRRQDQETQYF

J: TRBJ2-1
size: -
V: TRBV28
D: -
DNA: TGTGCCAGCAGGATGACTGGGACTCGGGGTGAGCAGTTCTTC
CDR3: CASRMTGTRGEQFF

J: TRBJ1-5
size: -
V: TRBV28
D: -
DNA: TGTGCCAGCAGATACGGGGGGGTAAATCAGCCCCAGCATTTT
CDR3: CASRYGGVNQPQHF

J: TRBJ2-1
size: once
V: TRBV30
D: -
DNA: TGTGCCTGGAGTGGCGTGGACTACTCCTTCTACAATGAGCAGTTCTTC
CDR3: CAWSGVDYSFYNEQFF

J: TRBJ1-5
size: -
V: TRBV7-9
D: -
DNA: TGTGCCAGCAGCTTAGATCGGGAGGGCAGACATTTT
CDR3: CASSLDREGRHF

J: TRBJ2-7
size: -
V: TRBV6-1
D: -
DNA: TGTGCCAGCAGGGTCCAGTACGAGCAGTACTTC
CDR3: CASRVQYEQYF

J: TRBJ2-3
size: -
V: TRBV4-2
D: -
DNA: TGTGCCAGCAGCCAAGAATCAGGGAGTTGGGCAGATACGCAGTATTTT
CDR3: CASSQESGSWADTQYF

J: TRBJ2-1
size: -
V: TRBV5-1
D: TRBD1
DNA: TGCGCCAGCAGCTCCCTACAGGGGGACTCCTACAATGAGCAGTTCTTC
CDR3: CASSSLQGDSYNEQFF

J: TRBJ2-1
size: -
V: TRBV13
D: -
DNA: TGTGCCAGCAGCCATAGCGGCAATCCCTCGGGGCAGTTCTTC
CDR3: CASSHSGNPSGQFF

J: TRBJ2-3
size: -
V: TRBV27
D: -
DNA: TGTGCCAGCAAGGGGCGCACAGATACGCAGTATTTT
CDR3: CASKGRTDTQYF

J: TRBJ1-1
size: -
V: TRBV5-4
D: -
DNA: TGTGCCAGCAGCCACGCCCGTGGGGAGAACACTGAAGCTTTCTTT
CDR3: CASSHARGENTEAFF

J: TRBJ1-5
size: few
V: TRBV7-9
D: TRBD1
DNA: TGTGCCAGCAGCTCGGACAGGGCCCATCAGCCCCAGCATTTT
CDR3: CASSSDRAHQPQHF